This T cell receptor (beta chain) was sequenced during a study of blood T cells in healthy people across ages. Study in general: When template switching was applied, about one barcoded beta molecule was captured per two T cells. Whole-study findings and limits: Getting older went along with TCR beta diversity per million T cells dropping roughly linearly. Strong correlation was found linking TCR beta diversity to naive T cell percentage.

The V gene's germline CDR1 is MGHDK and CDR2 SYGVNS. Trimming pared 6 bases from V and 5 bases from J, leaving 15 bases between. This CDR3 region has 14 residues. This clonotype was counted a few times. Its antigen is unknown. Alongside a J-beta primer mix, a sample-barcoded 5' primer served in a second PCR lasting roughly 6 to 11 cycles. Researchers report that each sample yielded at least 3 million CDR3-containing paired-end reads. TCRdb recomputed calls from the 5' RACE reads with MiXCR, one row per CDR3 protein. The profile covers some 1.1 million distinct CDR3 sequences, with more than 30% appearing a single time and less than 15% taken by the ten largest.

Specimen: blood. This receptor was taken from a young man in good health. The rearrangement links TRBV25-1 to TRBJ2-3; possibly TRBD1 for D (5 bases). CDR3 in amino acids: CASRGLGVLDTQYF. CDR3 nucleotide sequence: TGTGCCAGCAGGGGGCTAGGTGTACTAGATACGCAGTATTTT.